This entry is about one TCR beta chain. These data are taken from a study of radiotherapy plus CTLA-4 blockade in lung cancer. Generated by immunoSEQ multiplex PCR, the TCRdb table keeps only in-frame clones and is missing some. The sample lists 40,000 or so clones, 70% to 90% seen once, with about 20% in the top ten. Trimming removed 4 bases from V and 4 bases from J; junction bases left unmatched: 5. From germline, CDR1 is SGHRS and CDR2 YFSETQ. The CDR3 is made up of 14 amino acids. The chain employs TRBV5-1 and TRBJ2-3; 8 nucleotides match TRBD1. The receptor comes from a human donor with non-small cell lung cancer whose response to radiotherapy plus ipilimumab could not be evaluated. This specimen was peripheral blood, taken from a patient treated with radiotherapy plus ipilimumab. The CDR3, as DNA: TGCGCCAGCAGCCCTGGACAGGGTGCAGATACGCAGTATTTT. This codes for CASSPGQGADTQYF.